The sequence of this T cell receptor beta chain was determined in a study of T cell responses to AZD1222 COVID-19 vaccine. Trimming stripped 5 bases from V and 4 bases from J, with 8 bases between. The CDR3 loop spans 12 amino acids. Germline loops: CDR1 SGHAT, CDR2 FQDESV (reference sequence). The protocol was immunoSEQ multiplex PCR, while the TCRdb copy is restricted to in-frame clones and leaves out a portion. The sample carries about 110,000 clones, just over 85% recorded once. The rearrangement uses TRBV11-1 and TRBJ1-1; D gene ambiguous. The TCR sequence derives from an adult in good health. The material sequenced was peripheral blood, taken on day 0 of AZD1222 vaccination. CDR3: CASSRVGTEAFF. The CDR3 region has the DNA TGTGCCAGCAGCCGCGTGGGCACTGAAGCTTTCTTT. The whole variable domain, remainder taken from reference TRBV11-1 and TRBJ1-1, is EAEVAQSPRYKITEKSQAVAFWCDPISGHATLYWYRQILGQGPELLVQFQDESVVDDSQLPKDRFSAERLKGVDSTLKIQPAELGDSAMYLCASSRVGTEAFFGQGTRLTVV.